Below are 18 T cell receptor gamma chains sequenced from a single sample in a study of Vγ9Vδ2 T cells in congenital toxoplasmosis. TRGC- and TRDC-specific primers primed one-tube template-switch reverse transcription to make cDNA. The TRGC primer was designed to target TRGC1 and TRGC2 alike. TCRdb redid clone calling on the reads using CATT. The data contain around 210 gamma-chain clones, roughly a tenth of them singletons. The source material was gamma-delta T cells from blood. These receptors were taken from a child under 10 years old born to a mother with Toxoplasma gondii infection during pregnancy, either congenitally infected or uninfected (not recorded which).

Concerning this clone: A read error is the likely source, as a far larger clone sits one nucleotide away. This sample also contains other DNA sequences that code for the same CDR3. This chain links TRGV8 with TRGJP1. CDR3 length: 13 residues. The V gene's germline CDR1 is VENAVY and CDR2 YDSYNSRV. The CDR3 DNA sequence: TGTGCCACATGGGATACCACTGGTTGGTTCAAGATATTT. It encodes CATWDTTGWFKIF.

This clone was observed a handful of times. The protein recorded in TCRdb matches a much larger clone and deviates from this DNA's translation at residue 3, suggesting a read error; the protein here is obtained by translating the DNA. The chain is built from TRGV4 and TRGJP. The CDR3 has 15 amino acids. CDR1 and CDR2 (germline): EGSTGY, YDSYTSSV. CDR3 loop: CAPWVQELGKKIKVF. The CDR3 DNA follows: TGTGCCCCCTGGGTCCAAGAGTTGGGCAAAAAAATCAAGGTATTT.

The table lists this clone with a few counts. A far larger clone lies a single base away; this is likely a read error. The sample holds other DNA sequences that translate to the same CDR3. The rearrangement joins TRGV9 to TRGJP. CDR1 and CDR2 (germline): GITISATS, ISYDGTV (reference sequence). This CDR3 comprises 16 residues. The CDR3 DNA is TGTGCCTTGTCAGGGCTCGAAGAGTTGGGCAAAAAGATCAAGGTATTT. It encodes CALSGLEELGKKIKVF.

Concerning this clone: TCRdb pairs this DNA with a much larger clone's protein that differs at residue 13, likely a read error; the protein shown was translated from the DNA. The chain links TRGV9 to TRGJP. This CDR3 comprises 16 residues. Per germline, CDR1 GITISATS and CDR2 ISYDGTV (reference sequence). The CDR3 here is CALWEVRELGKKNKVF. The CDR3 bases are TGTGCCTTGTGGGAGGTGAGAGAGTTGGGCAAAAAAAACAAGGTATTT.

In its sample, this clone is large. The chain recombines TRGV8 with TRGJP2. V lost 2 bases, J lost 5 bases, and 2 bases stayed unmatched. Germline values: CDR1 VENAVY, CDR2 YDSYNSRV. CDR3 length: 13 amino acids. Here the CDR3 reads CATWDKSDWIKTF. The CDR3 DNA is TGTGCCACCTGGGATAAAAGTGATTGGATCAAGACGTTT.

This clone was detected only a few times. TCRdb attributes to this sequence the protein of a much larger clone, which differs from the DNA translation at residue 11; a read error is likely, and the protein displayed is translated from the DNA. This chain links TRGV4 with TRGJ1 or TRGJ2. CDR3 length: 13 amino acids. Germline values: CDR1 EGSTGY, CDR2 YDSYTSSV. CDR3 bases: TGTGCCACCTGGGATGGGTCATATTATAAGAATCTCTTT. The encoded protein is CATWDGSYYKNLF.

This clone appeared a few times. The mismatch at residue 11 between this DNA's translation and the TCRdb protein of a much larger clone likely reflects a read error; the protein shown is translated from the DNA. The rearrangement uses TRGV10 and TRGJ1 or TRGJ2. TRGV10 is an open reading frame, and its role is uncertain. This CDR3 comprises 14 residues. The CDR3 DNA sequence: TGTGCTGCGTGGGATTGGGGTAATTATTATATGAAACTCTTT. Its protein is CAAWDWGNYYMKLF.

This clone has a handful of counts. The protein that TCRdb holds for this DNA derives from a much larger clone and differs from the translated DNA at residue 8, which likely indicates a read error; the protein shown here is translated from the DNA. This chain connects TRGV4 to TRGJ1 or TRGJ2. CDR1 is EGSTGY and CDR2 is YDSYTSSV in the germline V gene. The CDR3 is made up of 13 amino acids. Trimming at V came to 0 bases and at J to 5 bases, leaving 4 bases not matched to a gene. DNA for the CDR3: TGTGCCACCTGGGATGGGTCACATTATAAGAAACTCTTT. Translation: CATWDGSHYKKLF.

This clone has only a few counts. It differs at one base from a far larger clone, so likely a read error. At the DNA level, this CDR3 is encoded by other sequences in the same sample as well. This chain uses TRGV3 with TRGJ1 or TRGJ2. CDR3 size: 14 residues. Per the germline V gene, CDR1 is VTNTFY and CDR2 is YDVSTARD (reference sequence). The CDR3 DNA follows: TGTGCCACTTGGGACAGGCCCGGTTATTATAAGAAACTCTTT. It codes for CATWDRPGYYKKLF.

This clone was observed a few times. The protein held in TCRdb is that of a much larger clone and does not match this DNA's translation at residue 9, likely because of a read error; the protein shown is translated from the DNA. This chain uses TRGV9 with TRGJP. In germline, CDR1 is GITISATS, CDR2 ISYDGTV (reference sequence). There are 16 residues in the CDR3. CDR3 sequence: CALSGLEEFGKKIKVF. DNA for the CDR3: TGTGCCTTGTCAGGGCTCGAAGAGTTTGGCAAAAAAATCAAGGTATTT.

On this clone: TCRdb shows a much larger clone's protein in place of this DNA's translation, and the two differ at residue 10, likely through a read error; the protein shown is translated from the DNA. This rearrangement joins TRGV8 to TRGJP1. CDR1 is VENAVY, CDR2 YDSYNSRV, per germline. This CDR3 contains 13 residues. The CDR3 spells CATWDTTGWSKIF. The CDR3, as DNA: TGTGCCACCTGGGATACCACTGGTTGGTCCAAGATATTT.

By frequency in the sample, this clone is hyperexpanded (1% or more). Different DNA sequences within this sample yield the same CDR3. This chain connects TRGV10 to TRGJP1. TRGV10 is identified as an open reading frame with a role that is uncertain. There are 13 residues in the CDR3. V dropped 8 bases and J dropped 0; count of bases not matched to a gene: 1. The CDR3 DNA reads as TGTGCTGCGTGGGATACCACTGGTTGGTTCAAGATATTT. Its protein is CAAWDTTGWFKIF.

This clone showed up just a few times. TCRdb's listed protein matches a much larger clone and diverges from this DNA's translation at residue 6, likely through a read error; the protein shown comes from the DNA. This chain links TRGV4 with TRGJ1 or TRGJ2. The germline V gene has CDR1 EGSTGY and CDR2 YDSYTSSV. V dropped 3 bases and J dropped 4; count of bases not matched to a gene: 6. The CDR3 sequence is 13 residues long. This chain's CDR3 is CATWDWSYYKKLF. In DNA, the CDR3 is TGTGCCACCTGGGATTGGTCATATTATAAGAAACTCTTT.

This clone has only a few counts. It differs at one base from a far larger clone, so likely a read error. The J gene is TRGJ1 or TRGJ2, the V gene TRGV8. The V gene's germline CDR1 is VENAVY and CDR2 YDSYNSRV. Unmatched junction bases numbered 2, after V lost 0 bases and J lost 3 bases. The CDR3 is 13 residues long. Written as DNA, the CDR3 is TGTGCCACCTGGGATAGGCCTTATTATAAGAAACTCTTT. This translates into CATWDRPYYKKLF.

In the case of this clone: The protein held in TCRdb is that of a much larger clone and does not match this DNA's translation at residue 5, likely because of a read error; the protein shown is translated from the DNA. This rearrangement joins TRGV9 to TRGJP. The germline CDR1 and CDR2 sequences are GITISATS and ISYDGTV (reference sequence). There are 16 residues in the CDR3. CDR3 DNA sequence: TGTGCCTTGTGGGTGGTGCAAGAGTTGGGCAAAAAAATCAAGGTATTT. It codes for CALWVVQELGKKIKVF.

A few counts support this clone. The amino acid sequence in TCRdb belongs to a much larger clone and departs from this DNA's translation at residue 12, likely a sequencing read error; the sequence shown is translated from the DNA. V and J are TRGV9 and TRGJP. Germline V CDR1 and CDR2: GITISATS, ISYDGTV (reference sequence). This CDR3 is built from 15 residues. This CDR3 is CALWEVQLGKKNKVF. The CDR3 nucleotides read TGTGCCTTGTGGGAGGTGCAGTTGGGCAAAAAAAACAAGGTATTT.

With regard to this clone: The DNA is left out, because the CDR3 cannot be placed on it with certainty; the CDR3 is given as TCRdb lists it. The gene calls are TRGV10 and TRGJ1 or TRGJ2. TRGV10 is given ORF status, its function remaining uncertain. The CDR3 totals 13 residues, both ends included. The CDR3 sequence: CTTVLRGTLKKLF.

This clone showed up just a few times. The protein recorded in TCRdb matches a much larger clone and deviates from this DNA's translation at residue 14, suggesting a read error; the protein here is obtained by translating the DNA. V gene TRGV9 combines with J gene TRGJP. Germline-derived CDR1 and CDR2 are GITISATS and ISYDGTV (reference sequence). CDR3 length equals 16 residues. The chain's CDR3 is CALWEVQELGKKINVF. The CDR3 DNA reads TGTGCCTTGTGGGAGGTGCAAGAGTTGGGCAAAAAAATCAATGTATTT.